This T cell receptor beta chain originates from a study of CD8 T cells in ankylosing spondylitis (dated by TCRdb to about 2017). Study-wide context: The study profiled T cell receptor beta repertoires in healthy donors and ankylosing spondylitis patients to find disease-linked TCR variants. The full study cohort comprised 25 or so ankylosing spondylitis patients and about 110 healthy donors. Samples of peripheral blood were taken, and for ankylosing spondylitis patients, synovial fluid was collected as well.

Study-wide conclusions, independent of this receptor: Significant enrichment of the disease-linked clones was reported in matched synovial fluid samples from ankylosing spondylitis patients. A CD8+ phenotype was shown by the disease-linked clones, which were found at relatively low frequencies in peripheral blood. Some TCR beta motif variants had previously been reported in synovial fluid and blood of reactive arthritis patients, which suggested common disease-initiation mechanisms. Blood from ankylosing spondylitis patients appeared to be characterized by a TCR beta motif composed of several highly homologous amino acid variants.

The germline V gene encodes CDR1 MNHNY and CDR2 SVGAGI (reference sequence). The CDR3 has 13 amino acids, counting the end cysteine and phenylalanine. Only the CDR3 part of the read is kept: 39 bases, read in frame from the first base. Unmatched junction bases come to 10, with V trimmed by 11 bases and J by 7 bases. TCRdb names Illumina HiSeq 2500 as the instrument used. Quantitative 5'-RACE with molecular barcodes was used to prepare TCR beta libraries. Per the source publication's procedure: Disease-linked TCR variants were identified with a new computational method built on a probabilistic model of VDJ rearrangement. The public reads were run again by TCRdb, first through fastp at Q25 and then through MiXCR, and only productive beta chains were kept. Rows matching on CDR3 protein sequence are summarized as one entry with the most common DNA and genes. TCRdb, not the original authors, processed these V and J calls. Across this sample there are about 540,000 distinct CDR3 sequences, with roughly 13% seen only once. Approximately 6.2% of the sample is held by the ten biggest clonotypes.

This clonotype was seen a handful of times. Its antigen is not yet known. Per-base qualities were not stored, and no clone one base away is much larger. This TCR was sampled from a male donor with ankylosing spondylitis. The sequence joins TRBV6-6 to TRBJ1-2; 10 central bases correspond to TRBD1. What was sequenced was blood, either unsorted or a sorted T cell fraction (not recorded which). The sequenced DNA is TGTGCCGTATGGACAGGGGGAGGATTTGGCTACACCTTC. The resulting protein is CAVWTGGGFGYTF.